The entry that follows covers one T cell receptor beta chain sequence. This receptor's antigen is unknown. Nothing much larger sits one base from this clone, and base qualities are not available. This entry belongs to a study of shared clonotypes between healthy human individuals (dated by TCRdb to about 2020). Study-level background: A couple of women and three men aged 18 to 49 years were included in the cohort. For each donor, three plates each were used for CD4 naive and CD4 memory, two plates were used for CD8 naive, and one plate was used for CD8 memory. Blood TCR repertoires of a handful of healthy adults were deeply sequenced to estimate repertoire size and the extent of clonotype sharing between individuals. To increase sequencing depth and limit assay-specific biases, TCR repertoire library preparation and sequencing were carried out by different laboratories using diverse techniques. Between about 0.94 and 8.9 billion PBMCs per donor were obtained by leukapheresis.

Using the deep immunoSEQ assay, multiplex PCR amplified TCR CDR3 regions from genomic DNA. For each cell subset, the extracted genomic DNA was distributed evenly across all wells of several immunoSEQ 96-well plates, and each plate served as one replicate. For sorted subsets, about 0.2 ug genomic DNA, equal to 30,000 or so T cell genomes, was loaded into each replicate PCR. Purified libraries were quantified with a Qubit 3.0 fluorometer, sized on a Bioanalyzer 2100, and re-quantified with the KAPA Library Quantification kit. A separate single-read 150-cycle Illumina NextSeq 550 flow cell was used to sequence each immunoSEQ 96-well plate. The paper's processing steps were these. Because only junctional sequences without quality scores were contained in the immunoSEQ output, filtering matching that applied to full-length reads could not be performed. Sequences were annotated with PyIR, a Python wrapper for IgBLAST v1.9, and V/J genes and CDR3 were assigned using IMGT germline references. Reads were removed for weak V/J assignments (E-value above 1e-6), missing CDR3, stop codons, out-of-frame junctions, or ambiguous translated residues. A V3J clonotype was defined by an identical inferred V gene, J gene, and CDR3 amino acid sequence. Percentage overlap between repertoires was calculated by dividing the number of shared unique clonotypes by the size of the smaller repertoire. Richness of each repertoire was evaluated using RTK rarefaction, the Chao1 estimator, and Recon v2.1 estimates of unobserved clonotypes. For all TCRbeta clonotypes obtained by the gDNA method from a few donors, generation probabilities were computed with OLGA. TCRdb stores this immuneACCESS table with in-frame sequences only. Part of the clones is absent; in the studies checked, under half of the shortfall reflects unresolved V genes, and no reason is known for the rest. V, J and clone size reflect that table, while D and trimming were determined from the DNA. This sample comprises hundreds of thousands of clones, around 96% of them detected only once. The ten biggest clones cover approximately 0.1% of the sample.

From the cysteine up to the phenylalanine, the CDR3 has a length of 16 residues. The entry retains the CDR3 DNA only, 48 bases that are in frame from base 1. CD8 naive samples were CD45RO-negative cells positively selected for CCR7, giving a CD45RA+CCR7+ population that excluded TemRA cells. The donors were healthy, HIV-negative adults who had no recently reported acute infections or vaccinations. Every donor was a Caucasian adult residing in Nashville, Tennessee, USA. Blood was collected by leukapheresis, and PBMCs were isolated by Ficoll-Histopaque density gradient centrifugation and then cryopreserved in liquid nitrogen vapor phase. Purity and quantity of every magnetically sorted T cell population were checked by analytical flow cytometry. Genomic DNA was isolated from each sorted fraction and quantified by UV absorbance on a Nanodrop 2000c. What the study reported, not specific to this receptor: Because the study included only a small number of donors, the genetic and exposure-history diversity represented was limited. Rarefaction of sorted-subset datasets indicated incomplete sequencing despite the large sequencing depth. Sampling was limited to blood, and TCR repertoires in tissue likely differ from TCR repertoires in blood. Based on pairwise subsampling, the degree of clonotype sharing among donors was expected to be affected by sequencing depth. Naive subsets generally had larger estimated clonotype richness than memory subsets did. Across several donors, about 5% of naive CD4, approximately 3.6% of naive CD8, about 2% of memory CD4, and about 0.4% of memory CD8 clonotypes were shared. Compared with non-shared clonotypes, the clonotypes found in all four sorted-subset donors had higher generation probabilities.

Material for sequencing was naive CD8+ T cells sorted from blood. Read against the paper, the sample's cell subset or site label means: CD45RA+CCR7+. The chain uses TRBV1 and TRBJ2-3; the D call of TRBD2 is as the table states it, not checked on the DNA. TRBV1 is a documented pseudogene. The receptor was derived from a woman aged 30 to 39 in good health. The DNA is TGCACCAGCAGCCCCGGACTAGCGGGACCCACAGATACGCAGTATTTT. It translates to CTSSPGLAGPTDTQYF.